Following are 17 T cell receptor beta chains from one sample sequenced in a study of blood T cell repertoires in COVID-19 (TCRdb year 2020). The protocol used for the library was the immunoSEQ multiplex PCR assay. This is the immuneACCESS table as TCRdb keeps it, with only in-frame sequences that have V and J called. A part of the clones is gone; compared with another copy, unresolved V genes explain less than half, and the rest is unexplained. The sample table contains roughly 280,000 clones; only one count was recorded for 75% to 90% of them. The ten largest clones represent about 4% of the sample. The sequenced material came from PBMCs or T cells enriched from blood (not recorded which). The receptors here all came from a woman aged 25 to 39 with acute COVID-19.

This clone has only a few counts. This chain links TRBV10-2 with TRBJ1-3; perhaps TRBD1 as D (6 bases). Germline CDR1 WSHSY, CDR2 SAAADI. V lost 0 bases and J 2 bases, leaving 11 bases between the germline ends. The CDR3 runs to 16 residues. CDR3 coding DNA: TGCGCCAGCAGTGAGTCTTTGGGGGGGCCTGGAAACACCATATATTTT. Its protein is CASSESLGGPGNTIYF.

This rearrangement joins TRBV27 to TRBJ1-6; TRBD1 is a possible D gene (5 bases). V dropped 3 bases and J dropped 8 bases, with 11 bases sitting between them. This CDR3 region has 14 residues. Per germline, CDR1 MNHEY and CDR2 SMNVEV (reference sequence). The CDR3, as DNA: TGTGCCAGCAGTTTTGGGGGGACGGATTCACCCCTCCACTTT. This codes for CASSFGGTDSPLHF.

This chain links TRBV2 with TRBJ2-7; tentatively, D is TRBD2 (7 bases). Germline V gene lookup returns CDR1 SNHLY and CDR2 FYNNEI. Deletions cut 8 bases from V and 7 bases from J, with 18 bases between. The CDR3 runs to 13 residues. The CDR3 loop is CASLGDYQGEQYF. The CDR3 coding sequence is TGTGCCAGCCTAGGGGACTACCAGGGGGAGCAGTACTTC.

This chain links TRBV14 with TRBJ1-1, with 7 bases lining up with TRBD1. Germline CDR1 reads SGHDN; CDR2 reads FVKESK. The trim removed 1 base at V and 1 base at J, leaving 6 bases unmatched. The CDR3 is 16 amino acids. CDR3 nucleotide sequence: TGTGCCAGCAGCCAAGGGACAGGCCGGAGGAACACTGAAGCTTTCTTT. It encodes CASSQGTGRRNTEAFF.

V is TRBV4-3 and J is TRBJ2-7, with TRBD1 matching 7 bases. The V gene end was trimmed by 1 base and the J gene end by 3 bases; junction bases not matched to a gene: 3. Germline lookup yields CDR1 LGHNA and CDR2 YSLEER. The CDR3 extends over 14 amino acids. The CDR3 sequence is CASSQGQGVYEQYF. DNA of the CDR3: TGCGCCAGCAGCCAAGGACAGGGAGTCTACGAGCAGTACTTC.

The V gene is TRBV19, the J gene TRBJ2-7; 8 bases line up with TRBD1. This CDR3 region has 14 residues. The germline V gene has CDR1 LNHDA and CDR2 SQIVND (reference sequence). With 5 bases clipped from V and 5 bases from J, the junction kept 8 bases outside the gene matches. The CDR3 is CASSLGTGNNEQYF. DNA of the CDR3: TGTGCCAGTAGTCTTGGGACAGGTAACAACGAGCAGTACTTC.

The V and J genes are TRBV2 and TRBJ1-5; TRBD1 is a possible D gene (6 bases). This CDR3 contains 15 residues. V was pared by 8 bases and J by 6 bases, with 20 bases between. Germline V gives CDR1 SNHLY, CDR2 FYNNEI. CDR3 amino acids: CASQDGAGVTQPQHF. The DNA of the CDR3 is TGTGCCAGCCAGGACGGTGCAGGGGTGACTCAGCCCCAGCATTTT. Looking up the rest from reference TRBV2 and TRBJ1-5 gives the full variable domain: EPEVTQTPSHQVTQMGQEVILRCVPISNHLYFYWYRQILGQKVEFLVSFYNNEISEKSEIFDDQFSVERPDGSNFTLKIRSTKLEDSAMYFCASQDGAGVTQPQHFGDGTRLSIL.

The chain carries TRBV7-9 and TRBJ2-1; 7 bases are a match to TRBD1. V was clipped by 4 bases and J by 1 base; unmatched bases: 4. Germline-derived CDR1 and CDR2 are SEHNR and FQNEAQ (reference sequence). The CDR3 covers 15 residues. The CDR3 DNA is TGTGCCAGCAGCTCGGACAGGTTATCCTACAATGAGCAGTTCTTC. Its protein is CASSSDRLSYNEQFF.

This chain connects TRBV5-6 to TRBJ1-5, with 10 bases fitting TRBD1. CDR1 and CDR2 from the germline V gene are SGHDT and YYEEEE. This CDR3 has 15 residues. V lost 3 bases, J lost 7 bases, and 7 bases stayed unmatched. CDR3: CASSSWTGGGQPQHF. The CDR3 DNA follows: TGTGCCAGCAGCTCATGGACAGGGGGTGGGCAGCCCCAGCATTTT.

This clone was counted between two and nine times. The chain joins TRBV5-4 to TRBJ2-1; D is undetermined. CDR3 length: 16 amino acids. The V gene's germline CDR1 is SGHNT and CDR2 YYREEE (reference sequence). V lost 4 bases and J 7 bases, leaving 21 bases between the germline ends. CDR3 region: CASSPNTLVAGNEQFF. The CDR3 nucleotides are TGTGCCAGCAGCCCTAACACGCTCGTAGCCGGTAATGAGCAGTTCTTC.

CDR3 in DNA: TGTGCCAGCAGTCACGAAGGACTAGCGGGAGGGGGCGACTACTACGAGCAGTACTTC. Its translation: CASSHEGLAGGGDYYEQYF. The chain is built from TRBV28 and TRBJ2-7; 15 nucleotides align to TRBD2. CDR1 and CDR2 from the germline V gene are MDHEN and SYDVKM. V shed 5 bases and J 3 bases; nucleotides not matched to a gene: 14. CDR3 size: 19 residues.

The count of this clone is one. The chain has TRBV13 and TRBJ2-1; 13 bases match TRBD2. V trimming: 5 bases; J trimming: 7 bases; junction bases outside the gene matches: 8. Looked up from germline, CDR1 is PRHDT and CDR2 is FYEKMQ (reference sequence). This CDR3 has 16 amino acids. The CDR3 DNA reads as TGTGCCAGCAGCCTCCGGACTAGCGGGAGTACAAATGAGCAGTTCTTC. Amino acids: CASSLRTSGSTNEQFF. Based on the CDR3 plus reference TRBV13 and TRBJ2-1, the full variable domain is AAGVIQSPRHLIKEKRETATLKCYPIPRHDTVYWYQQGPGQDPQFLISFYEKMQSDKGSIPDRFSAQQFSDYHSELNMSSLELGDSALYFCASSLRTSGSTNEQFFGPGTRLTVL.

The chain joins TRBV29-1 to TRBJ2-7; 7 positions match TRBD1. V trimming: 7 bases; J trimming: 6 bases; junction bases outside the gene matches: 12. The CDR3 is 13 residues long. From germline, CDR1 is SQVTM and CDR2 ANQGSEA. CDR3 amino acids: CSAQGGRGGEQYF. CDR3 DNA sequence: TGCAGCGCCCAAGGGGGCAGGGGTGGCGAGCAGTACTTC.

The chain couples TRBV29-1 to TRBJ2-1, with TRBD2 identical over 10 bases. Trimming removed 5 bases from V and 6 bases from J; junction bases left unmatched: 4. The V gene's germline CDR1 is SQVTM and CDR2 ANQGSEA. This CDR3 has 13 amino acids. The CDR3 protein is CSVRSSGSNEQFF. The DNA for the CDR3 is TGCAGCGTTAGGTCTAGCGGGAGCAATGAGCAGTTCTTC.

The V gene is TRBV5-4, the J gene TRBJ2-3; TRBD1 agrees at 10 bases. There are 15 residues in the CDR3. Germline values: CDR1 SGHNT, CDR2 YYREEE (reference sequence). After removal of 4 bases from V and 2 bases from J, the junction contained 4 bases not matched to a gene. CDR3: CASSPGQGTTDTQYF. CDR3 bases: TGTGCCAGCAGCCCGGGACAGGGGACCACAGATACGCAGTATTTT.

The chain joins TRBV27 to TRBJ1-6, with TRBD1 matching over 10 bases. Germline values: CDR1 MNHEY, CDR2 SMNVEV (reference sequence). This CDR3 region has 15 residues. The J segment lost 7 bases and the V segment lost 4 bases, leaving 4 bases of the junction unmatched. Written as DNA, the CDR3 is TGTGCCAGCAGTTCCCCGGGACAGGGGAATTCACCCCTCCACTTT. It specifies CASSSPGQGNSPLHF.

The rearrangement uses TRBV5-1 and TRBJ1-4; 9 bases map to TRBD1. In germline, CDR1 is SGHRS, CDR2 YFSETQ. CDR3 size: 15 residues. The V segment lost 6 bases and the J segment 0 bases; nucleotides outside the gene matches: 3. The CDR3 here is CASKQGAATNEKLFF. The CDR3, as DNA: TGCGCCAGCAAACAGGGGGCAGCAACTAATGAAAAACTGTTTTTT.